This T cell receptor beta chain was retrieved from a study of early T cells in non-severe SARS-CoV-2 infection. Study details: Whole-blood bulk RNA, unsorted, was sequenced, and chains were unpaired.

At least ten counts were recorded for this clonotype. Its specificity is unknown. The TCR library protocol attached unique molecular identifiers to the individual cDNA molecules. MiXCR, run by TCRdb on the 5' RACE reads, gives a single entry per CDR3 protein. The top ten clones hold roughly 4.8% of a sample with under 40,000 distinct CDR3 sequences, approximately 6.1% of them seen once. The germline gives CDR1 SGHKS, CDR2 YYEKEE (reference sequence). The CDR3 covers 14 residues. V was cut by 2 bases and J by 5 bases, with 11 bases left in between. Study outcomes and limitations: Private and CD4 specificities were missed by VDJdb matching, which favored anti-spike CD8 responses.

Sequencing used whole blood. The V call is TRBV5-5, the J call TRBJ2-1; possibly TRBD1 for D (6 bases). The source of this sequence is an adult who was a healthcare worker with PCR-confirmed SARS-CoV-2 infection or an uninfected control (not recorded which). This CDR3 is CASSFGQTNNEQFF. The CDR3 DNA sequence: TGTGCCAGCAGCTTCGGACAGACTAACAATGAGCAGTTCTTC.